Listed here is a single TCR beta chain. The target antigen is unknown. The germline V gene encodes CDR1 SNHLY and CDR2 FYNNEI. The V end was cut by 1 base, the J end by 6 bases, with 13 bases between. The CDR3 length is 15 residues. Using a J-beta primer mix together with a sample-barcoded 5' primer, a second PCR was run for roughly 6 to 12 cycles. A 12-random-nucleotide template-switch adaptor tagged each cDNA molecule. No fewer than 2.5 million CDR3-containing paired-end reads came from each sample. TCRdb passed the 5' RACE reads through MiXCR, listing each CDR3 protein once. The sample contains about 1.4 million distinct CDR3 sequences, approximately 60% of which appear only once. The data derive from a study of blood T cells in healthy people across ages. Study background: Using template switching, researchers captured about one barcoded beta molecule for each two T cells.

Points from the study as a whole: The study found more naive CD4+ cells and higher diversity in long-lived than aged donors.

The V call is TRBV2, the J call TRBJ2-1, with a possible D match to TRBD1 (6 bases). Material: blood. The TCR was taken from a man between 18 and 35 years old in good health. The chain's CDR3 is CASSEGGHEPNEQFF. CDR3 nucleotides: TGTGCCAGCAGTGAAGGGGGGCATGAACCCAATGAGCAGTTCTTC.